This TCR beta chain was captured in a study of blood T cell repertoires in COVID-19. Those enrolled, adults aged about 18 to 89 years, came from 24 US areas. Clinical history as reported by participants underpinned cohort assignment. Participants classified as exposed had met a COVID-19 case within 2 weeks before study entry. CDR3 length: 13 residues. Germline values: CDR1 SGHTA, CDR2 FQGNSA. Trimming left V 2 bases short and J 7 bases short, with 11 bases between. As processed by the authors: Estimated nucleated cell counts came from reference gene primer amplification. The repertoire was sequenced with immunoSEQ multiplex PCR; TCRdb's copy has only in-frame clones and lacks some. V and J calls and clone size come straight from that table; D and trimming were deduced from the DNA. In the table there are roughly 200,000 clones, about 83% of which are singletons.

Source material: PBMCs or T cells enriched from blood (not recorded which). The sequence came from a woman between 25 and 40 years old who had been exposed to COVID-19. The genes are TRBV7-2 and TRBJ1-1; D uncertain. The CDR3 DNA reads TGTGCCAGCAGCTTACCTCCGGGGATTGAAGCTTTCTTT. Protein sequence: CASSLPPGIEAFF.